These 16 T cell receptor beta chains were all obtained from the same sample, sequenced in a study of blood T cell repertoires in COVID-19. The repertoire was sequenced with immunoSEQ multiplex PCR; TCRdb's copy has only in-frame clones and lacks some. This table holds 250,000 to 300,000 clones, about 89% found once. The sequenced sample was peripheral blood. These receptors were obtained from a woman in her fifties or sixties with acute or convalescent COVID-19.

The chain uses TRBV7-2 and TRBJ2-3; D perhaps matches TRBD1 (6 bases). The CDR3 totals 15 residues. Germline V lookup: CDR1 SGHTA, CDR2 FQGNSA. V lost 3 bases to trimming and J lost 2 bases, with 12 bases between them. CDR3 residues: CASSFSGVITDTQYF. Written as DNA, the CDR3 is TGTGCCAGCAGCTTTTCAGGGGTTATCACAGATACGCAGTATTTT.

V usage is TRBV28 and J usage is TRBJ2-1, with 10 bases identical to TRBD2. Trimming removed 5 bases from V and 4 bases from J; junction bases left unmatched: 5. The CDR3 loop spans 15 amino acids. The germline gives CDR1 MDHEN, CDR2 SYDVKM. CDR3 in DNA: TGTGCCAGCAGTACACGGACTAGCGGTTACAATGAGCAGTTCTTC. This gives the protein CASSTRTSGYNEQFF.

The count of this clone is one. J is TRBJ2-1 and V is TRBV9; TRBD1 matches 8 bases. J gave up 7 bases and V 2 bases, and 14 bases lay outside the gene matches. Germline V gene data show CDR1 as SGDLS and CDR2 as YYNGEE. This CDR3 region has 17 residues. In DNA, the CDR3 is TGTGCCAGCAGCGTCCCGGGACAGGACGAAACTTTAAATGAGCAGTTCTTC. Its protein product is CASSVPGQDETLNEQFF.

This chain joins TRBV3-1 (or the pseudogene TRBV3-2) and TRBJ2-7, with D possibly matching TRBD1 (5 bases). Trimming removed 4 bases at V and 4 bases at J, with 11 bases between. Germline V lookup: CDR1 LGHDT, CDR2 YNNKEL (reference sequence). The CDR3 contains 13 residues. DNA of the CDR3: TGTGCCAGCAGCCCAACAGGCACTTACGAGCAGTACTTC. Amino acid sequence: CASSPTGTYEQYF.

This clone has a handful of counts. The J gene is TRBJ1-4, the V gene TRBV7-2; possibly TRBD1 for D (6 bases). Per the germline V gene, CDR1 is SGHTA and CDR2 is FQGNSA. The CDR3 runs to 14 residues. With 4 bases removed from V and 8 bases from J, the gap between germline ends came to 14 bases. The CDR3 DNA reads TGTGCCAGCAGCTCCCCAGGGGCACGGGAAAAACTGTTTTTT. Its translation: CASSSPGAREKLFF.

V usage is TRBV24-1 and J usage is TRBJ2-1; D is uncertain. The CDR3 sequence is 14 residues long. Trimming cost V 6 bases and J 6 bases, with 14 bases left between them. Germline V gene lookup returns CDR1 KGHDR and CDR2 SFDVKD. CDR3 region: CATSSLYVVNEQFF. CDR3 nucleotide sequence: TGTGCCACCAGTTCCCTCTACGTGGTCAATGAGCAGTTCTTC.

This clone was seen just once. J is TRBJ1-5 and V is TRBV2; D remains unclear. CDR1 and CDR2 from the germline V gene are SNHLY and FYNNEI. Deletions cut 4 bases from V and 7 bases from J, with 17 bases between. The CDR3 totals 15 residues. As DNA, the CDR3 is TGTGCCAGCAGTGTAGAGGGTGGTACTACGCAGCCCCAGCATTTT. Translated: CASSVEGGTTQPQHF.

This clone was seen once. V is TRBV10-3 and J is TRBJ2-3; 10 bases are shared with TRBD2. The junction had 6 bases not matched to a gene; V was cut back by 3 bases and J by 0 bases. Germline CDR1 and CDR2: ENHRY and SYGVKD. The CDR3 is made up of 17 amino acids. CDR3 loop: CAISELAGRSSTDTQYF. CDR3 in DNA: TGTGCCATCAGTGAACTAGCGGGGAGGTCTAGCACAGATACGCAGTATTTT.

The chain links TRBV24-1 to TRBJ2-3; TRBD1 aligns across 8 bases. The CDR3 contains 16 residues. Germline assignment: CDR1 KGHDR and CDR2 SFDVKD. Germline trimming cut 0 bases from V and 2 bases from J; bases unmatched to any gene: 3. The CDR3 sequence is CATSDLQGALTDTQYF. The CDR3 DNA is TGTGCCACCAGTGATTTGCAGGGGGCCCTCACAGATACGCAGTATTTT.

The chain uses TRBV9 and TRBJ1-5; D unclear. V was cut by 0 bases and J by 8 bases, with 12 bases left in between. CDR3 length: 14 amino acids. CDR1 is SGDLS and CDR2 is YYNGEE in the germline V gene. The CDR3 DNA follows: TGTGCCAGCAGCGTAGAGGGCGCGCGGGAGCCCCAGCATTTT. It encodes CASSVEGAREPQHF.

The V gene is TRBV7-3, the J gene TRBJ1-6; no clear D gene. Germline V lookup: CDR1 SGHTA, CDR2 FQGTGA. The CDR3 has 13 amino acids. With 4 bases removed from V and 9 bases from J, the gap between germline ends came to 10 bases. In DNA form, the CDR3 reads TGTGCCAGCAGCTCCGAGGGAACTTCACCCCTCCACTTT. This translates into CASSSEGTSPLHF.

The chain uses TRBV28 and TRBJ1-3; a weak D match, TRBD1 (5 bases). V lost 7 bases to trimming and J lost 0 bases, with 16 bases between them. The CDR3 is 16 amino acids. Germline V gene data show CDR1 as MDHEN and CDR2 as SYDVKM. As DNA, the CDR3 is TGTGCCAGCACCAGTTTTTTGGGGCTCTCTGGAAACACCATATATTTT. Residues: CASTSFLGLSGNTIYF.

The chain has TRBV12-1 and TRBJ2-7; the tabulated D call, TRBD1, remains unverified against the DNA. TRBV12-1 is annotated as a pseudogene. The CDR3 loop spans 17 amino acids. CDR3 nucleotide sequence: TGTGCCAGCAGCTTTGCGAGACAGGGCCTCGGTGGGGACGAGCAGTACTTC. Its protein is CASSFARQGLGGDEQYF.

The gene calls are TRBV29-1 and TRBJ2-1; 10 bases are shared with TRBD2. Per the germline V gene, CDR1 is SQVTM and CDR2 is ANQGSEA. Trimming cost V 0 bases and J 9 bases; bases outside gene matches: 14. The CDR3 covers 17 residues. Here the CDR3 reads CSVEDLALAGVQGEQFF. The CDR3 DNA reads TGCAGCGTTGAAGATTTGGCGCTAGCGGGAGTTCAGGGTGAGCAGTTCTTC.

The chain couples TRBV18 to TRBJ1-2; 9 bases are shared with TRBD1. With 3 bases clipped from V and 0 bases from J, the junction kept 5 bases outside the gene matches. CDR3 size: 16 residues. Per germline, CDR1 KGHSH and CDR2 LQKENI. The DNA of the CDR3 is TGTGCCAGCTCACCGTCAACAGGGGGCTCTAACTATGGCTACACCTTC. Its protein is CASSPSTGGSNYGYTF.

The J gene is TRBJ2-3, the V gene TRBV28, with 7 bases fitting TRBD2. Germline V gene data show CDR1 as MDHEN and CDR2 as SYDVKM. After removal of 8 bases from V and 2 bases from J, the junction contained 10 bases not matched to a gene. CDR3 length: 15 amino acids. The DNA for the CDR3 is TGTGCCAGCCCCCCGACCGGGACTACCACAGATACGCAGTATTTT. Translation gives CASPPTGTTTDTQYF.